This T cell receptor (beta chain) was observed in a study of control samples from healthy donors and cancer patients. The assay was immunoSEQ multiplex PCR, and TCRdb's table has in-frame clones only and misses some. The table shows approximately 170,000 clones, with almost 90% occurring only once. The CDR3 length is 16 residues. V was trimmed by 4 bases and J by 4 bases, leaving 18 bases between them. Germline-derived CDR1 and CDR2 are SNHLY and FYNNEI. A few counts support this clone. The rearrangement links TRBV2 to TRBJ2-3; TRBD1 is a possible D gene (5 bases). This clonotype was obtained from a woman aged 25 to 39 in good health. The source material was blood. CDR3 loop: CASSAYMGRLPDTQYF. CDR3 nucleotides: TGTGCCAGCAGTGCCTATATGGGGCGACTCCCAGATACGCAGTATTTT.